The clone carrying this T cell receptor (beta chain) came up many times. Its antigen remains unidentified. This sample was taken from a study of T cells in Graves' hyperthyroidism and ophthalmopathy. Study-level points and caveats: Ophthalmopathy was told apart from stable hyperthyroidism by a 13 V-J model.

TCR beta CDR3 regions were amplified from RNA. A first-round RT-PCR of the TCR CDR3 used the HTBI primer set. TCRdb re-derived calls from the multiplex PCR reads in MiXCR, one entry per CDR3 protein. The repertoire includes around 420,000 distinct CDR3 sequences, around 15% of them detected once, and 5% to 6.5% sits in the top ten. Trimming stripped 6 bases from V and 3 bases from J, with 14 bases between. Germline values: CDR1 SNHLY, CDR2 FYNNEI. This CDR3 has 14 residues. Sequencing was performed on blood. The clonotype originates from a woman aged 18-29 years with Graves' hyperthyroidism. The chain joins TRBV2 to TRBJ1-1; a weak D match, TRBD1 (5 bases). CDR3 bases: TGTGCCAGCAGAACGGGCGAGGGGTACACTGAAGCTTTCTTT. Protein sequence: CASRTGEGYTEAFF.